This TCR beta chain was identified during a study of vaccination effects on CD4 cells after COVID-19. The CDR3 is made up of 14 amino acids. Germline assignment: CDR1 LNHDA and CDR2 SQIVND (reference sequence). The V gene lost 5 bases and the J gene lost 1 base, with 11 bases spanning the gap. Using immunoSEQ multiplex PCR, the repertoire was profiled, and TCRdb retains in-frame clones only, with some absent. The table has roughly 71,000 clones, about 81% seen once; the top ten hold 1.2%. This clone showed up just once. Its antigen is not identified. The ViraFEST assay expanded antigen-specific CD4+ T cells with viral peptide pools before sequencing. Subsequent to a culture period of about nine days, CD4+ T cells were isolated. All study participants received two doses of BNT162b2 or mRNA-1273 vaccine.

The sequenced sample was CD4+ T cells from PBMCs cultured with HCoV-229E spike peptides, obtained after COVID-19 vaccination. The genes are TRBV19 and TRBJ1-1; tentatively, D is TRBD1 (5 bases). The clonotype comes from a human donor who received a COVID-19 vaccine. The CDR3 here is CASSSQGRNTEAFF. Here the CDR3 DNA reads TGTGCCAGTAGTTCTCAGGGTAGGAACACTGAAGCTTTCTTT.